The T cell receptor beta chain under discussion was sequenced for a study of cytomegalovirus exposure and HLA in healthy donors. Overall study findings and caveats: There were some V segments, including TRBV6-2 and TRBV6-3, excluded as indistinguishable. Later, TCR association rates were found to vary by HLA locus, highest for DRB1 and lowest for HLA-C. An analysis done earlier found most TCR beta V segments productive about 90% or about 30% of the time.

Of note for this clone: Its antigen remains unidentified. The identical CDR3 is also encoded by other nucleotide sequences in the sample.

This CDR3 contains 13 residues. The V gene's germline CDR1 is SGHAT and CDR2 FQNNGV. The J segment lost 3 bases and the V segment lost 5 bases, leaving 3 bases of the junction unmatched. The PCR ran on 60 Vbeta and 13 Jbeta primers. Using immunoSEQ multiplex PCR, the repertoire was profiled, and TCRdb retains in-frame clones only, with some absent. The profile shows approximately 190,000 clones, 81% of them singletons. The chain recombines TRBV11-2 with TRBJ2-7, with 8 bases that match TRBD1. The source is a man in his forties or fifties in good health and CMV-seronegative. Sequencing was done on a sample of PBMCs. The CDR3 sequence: CASSPGQGYEQYF. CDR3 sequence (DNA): TGTGCCAGCAGCCCCGGACAGGGCTACGAGCAGTACTTC.